The 13 T cell receptor beta chains below come from one sample, sequenced in a study of shared clonotypes between healthy human individuals. Sequenced by immunoSEQ multiplex PCR; TCRdb stores in-frame clones only, minus some. The profile shows millions of clones, about 95% of them singletons. Cells designated naive CD8 were CD45RO-negative and were positively selected for CCR7, with terminally differentiated effector memory CD45RA+ cells excluded. Sequenced material: naive CD8+ T cells sorted from blood. The source is a man younger than 35 in good health.

The chain joins TRBV5-8 to TRBJ2-7; D perhaps matches TRBD2 (5 bases). V was pared by 0 bases and J by 6 bases, with 16 bases between. CDR3 length: 15 residues. Germline V gene data show CDR1 as SGHTS and CDR2 as YDEGEE. The CDR3 nucleotides are TGTGCCAGCAGCTTGGTCCGGGGATTTCTGGGCGAGCAGTACTTC. Translating it yields CASSLVRGFLGEQYF.

Worth noting for this clone: Within the sample, other DNA sequences also encode this same CDR3. The rearrangement joins TRBV6-5 to TRBJ2-7; no firm D call. The germline CDR1 and CDR2 sequences are MNHEY and SVGAGI. V was clipped by 2 bases and J by 1 base, with 6 bases between them. The CDR3 spans 13 residues. The CDR3: CASSYAGSYEQYF. CDR3 sequence (DNA): TGTGCCAGCAGTTACGCCGGTTCCTACGAGCAGTACTTC.

This chain uses TRBV18 with TRBJ2-5; tentatively, D is TRBD1 (5 bases). V lost 3 bases, J lost 5 bases, and 16 bases lay in between. Per germline, CDR1 KGHSH and CDR2 LQKENI. CDR3 length: 15 amino acids. The CDR3 bases are TGTGCCAGCTCACCCAGCCAGGGAATGGGGGAGACCCAGTACTTC. It codes for CASSPSQGMGETQYF.

The CDR3 loop is CASSLGEEQYF. CDR3 in DNA: TGTGCCAGCAGCTTGGGTGAGGAGCAGTACTTC. The J gene is TRBJ2-7, the V gene TRBV11-3; D is undetermined. Germline-derived CDR1 and CDR2 are SGHNT and YENEEA. This CDR3 is 11 amino acids long. Trimming pared 3 bases from V and 7 bases from J, leaving 7 bases between. The full variable domain, rest sourced from reference TRBV11-3 and TRBJ2-7, is EAGVVQSPRYKIIEKKQPVAFWCNPISGHNTLYWYLQNLGQGPELLIRYENEEAVDDSQLPKDRFSAERLKGVDSTLKIQPAELGDSAVYLCASSLGEEQYFGPGTRLTVT.

The chain joins TRBV27 to TRBJ1-1, with D uncertain. CDR1 is MNHEY, CDR2 SMNVEV, per germline (reference sequence). The CDR3 has 16 amino acids. V lost 2 bases and J lost 0, with 13 bases in between. The CDR3 DNA sequence: TGTGCCAGCAGTTTAGGACTCGTCACCGTGAACACTGAAGCTTTCTTT. This translates into CASSLGLVTVNTEAFF.

The V and J genes are TRBV7-8 and TRBJ2-7; 10 bases agree with TRBD1. This CDR3 spans 18 amino acids. CDR1 and CDR2 from the germline V gene are SGHVS and FQNEAQ. Germline trimming cut 4 bases from V and 4 bases from J; bases unmatched to any gene: 16. The CDR3 DNA sequence: TGTGCCAGCAGCTCAGTTCTAATAGCCGGGACAGGGGTTTACGAGCAGTACTTC. This codes for CASSSVLIAGTGVYEQYF.

The V call is TRBV18, the J call TRBJ2-5; D not resolved. The CDR3 runs to 14 residues. Trimming left V 3 bases short and J 2 bases short, with 10 bases between. From germline, CDR1 is KGHSH and CDR2 LQKENI. The CDR3: CASSPLGSQETQYF. As DNA, the CDR3 is TGTGCCAGCTCACCGCTTGGGTCACAAGAGACCCAGTACTTC.

This chain connects TRBV5-6 to TRBJ2-7; D uncertain. V gave up 0 bases and J gave up 7 bases, with 23 bases separating them. Germline CDR1 is SGHDT and CDR2 is YYEEEE. This CDR3 is built from 17 residues. CDR3 protein: CASSLVSWRDESVEQYF. CDR3 bases: TGTGCCAGCAGCTTGGTAAGTTGGCGAGACGAAAGCGTAGAGCAGTACTTC.

This clone was counted once. The chain couples TRBV9 to TRBJ2-1; D remains unclear. This CDR3 is 11 amino acids long. The V and J ends lost 2 bases and 9 bases respectively, with 6 bases between them. Germline V CDR1 and CDR2: SGDLS, YYNGEE. CDR3 in amino acids: CASSVHGEQFF. Written as DNA, the CDR3 is TGTGCCAGCAGCGTCCACGGTGAGCAGTTCTTC.

V and J are TRBV5-1 and TRBJ2-7, with D possibly being TRBD1 (6 bases). Trimming removed 0 bases from V and 3 bases from J, with 13 bases in between. Germline V gene data show CDR1 as SGHRS and CDR2 as YFSETQ. The CDR3 has 15 residues. In DNA, the CDR3 is TGCGCCAGCAGCTTGGGACCGGGACACGGCTACGAGCAGTACTTC. Its protein is CASSLGPGHGYEQYF.

The chain employs TRBV28 and TRBJ2-1; D might be TRBD2 (6 bases). Trimming cost V 5 bases and J 9 bases, with 14 bases left between them. Per germline, CDR1 MDHEN and CDR2 SYDVKM. CDR3 size: 13 residues. CDR3 bases: TGTGCCAGCAGTCGGAGGCGGGGTATTGAGCAGTTCTTC. Encoded protein: CASSRRRGIEQFF.

This clone was detected only once. The chain joins TRBV27 to TRBJ1-5; weak D call: TRBD1 (5 bases). The germline V and J ends were trimmed by 8 bases and 0 bases, with 14 bases remaining between them. The CDR3 spans 15 residues. Germline CDR1 is MNHEY and CDR2 is SMNVEV (reference sequence). CDR3 region: CASGPSGGSNQPQHF. In DNA form, the CDR3 reads TGTGCCAGCGGACCCTCGGGGGGTAGCAATCAGCCCCAGCATTTT.

This chain links TRBV27 with TRBJ2-7, with a weak D call TRBD1 (6 bases). The CDR3 has 16 amino acids. V was trimmed by 3 bases and J by 2 bases, leaving 17 bases between them. In germline, CDR1 is MNHEY, CDR2 SMNVEV (reference sequence). The CDR3 DNA follows: TGTGCCAGCAGTTTCCTTACAGGGTCCAGTCCCTACGAGCAGTACTTC. Translated, it gives CASSFLTGSSPYEQYF.